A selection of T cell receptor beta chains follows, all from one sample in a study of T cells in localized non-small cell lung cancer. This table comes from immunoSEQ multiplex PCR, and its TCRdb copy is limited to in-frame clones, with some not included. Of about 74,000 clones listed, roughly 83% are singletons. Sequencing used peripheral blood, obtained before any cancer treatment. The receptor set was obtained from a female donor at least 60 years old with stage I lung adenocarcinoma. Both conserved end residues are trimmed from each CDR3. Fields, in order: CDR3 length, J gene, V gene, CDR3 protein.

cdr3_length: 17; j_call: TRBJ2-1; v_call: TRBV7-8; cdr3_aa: ASSFNPKTGTRFGNEQF
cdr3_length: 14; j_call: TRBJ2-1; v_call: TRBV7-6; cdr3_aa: ASSLAQRSVYNEQF
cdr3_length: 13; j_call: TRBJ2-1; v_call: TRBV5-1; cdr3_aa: ASSWRTGVGNEQF
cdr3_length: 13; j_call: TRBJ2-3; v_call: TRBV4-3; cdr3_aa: ASSQDLRGADTQY
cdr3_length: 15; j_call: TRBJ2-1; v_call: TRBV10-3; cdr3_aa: AISAAGDTFHYNEQF
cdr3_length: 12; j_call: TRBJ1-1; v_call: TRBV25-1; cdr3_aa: ASSDLRTANEAF
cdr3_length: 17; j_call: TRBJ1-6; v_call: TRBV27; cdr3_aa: ASSFRRGGGSSQNSPLH
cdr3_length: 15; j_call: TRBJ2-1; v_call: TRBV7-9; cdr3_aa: ASSHTGWDRFADEQF
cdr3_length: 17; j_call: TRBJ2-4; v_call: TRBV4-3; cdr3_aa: ASSQDYRGGTLAKNIQY
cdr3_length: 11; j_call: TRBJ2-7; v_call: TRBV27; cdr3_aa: ASSFQGTYEQY
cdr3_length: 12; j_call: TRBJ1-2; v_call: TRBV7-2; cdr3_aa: ASSLYTTTYGYT
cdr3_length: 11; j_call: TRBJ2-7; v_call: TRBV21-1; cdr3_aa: ASSNLRGGEQY
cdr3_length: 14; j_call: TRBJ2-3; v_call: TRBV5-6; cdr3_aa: ASSLRAIPSTDTQY
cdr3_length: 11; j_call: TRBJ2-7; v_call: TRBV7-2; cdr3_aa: ASSKGGSYEQY
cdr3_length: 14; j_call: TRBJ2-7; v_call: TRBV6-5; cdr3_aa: ASSSNRGGVAYEQY
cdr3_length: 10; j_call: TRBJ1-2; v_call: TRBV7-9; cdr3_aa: ASNQQGRGYT
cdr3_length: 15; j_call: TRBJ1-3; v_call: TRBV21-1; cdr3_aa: ASSKGRQDRSGNTIY
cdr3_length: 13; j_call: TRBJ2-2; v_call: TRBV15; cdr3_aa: ATSRDLSGYGELF
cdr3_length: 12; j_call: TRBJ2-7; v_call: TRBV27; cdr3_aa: ASSSLREGYEQY
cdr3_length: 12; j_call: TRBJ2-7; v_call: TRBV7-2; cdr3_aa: ASSLVGSSYEQY
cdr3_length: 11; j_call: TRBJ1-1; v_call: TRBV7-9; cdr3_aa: ASSLQGNTEAF
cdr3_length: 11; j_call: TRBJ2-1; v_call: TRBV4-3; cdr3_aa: ASSQVTGREQF
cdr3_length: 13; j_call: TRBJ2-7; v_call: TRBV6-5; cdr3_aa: ASSSSRAEDYEQY
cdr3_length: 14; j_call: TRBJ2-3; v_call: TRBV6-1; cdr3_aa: ASSVRGRGNTDTQY
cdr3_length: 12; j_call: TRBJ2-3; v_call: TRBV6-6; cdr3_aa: ASSLGTATDTQY
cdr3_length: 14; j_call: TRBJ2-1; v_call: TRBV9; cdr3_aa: ASSPRTTSEYNEQF
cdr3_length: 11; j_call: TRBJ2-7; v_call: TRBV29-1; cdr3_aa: SVINGGEIEQY
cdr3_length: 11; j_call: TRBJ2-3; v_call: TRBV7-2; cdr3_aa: ASSLYSADTQY
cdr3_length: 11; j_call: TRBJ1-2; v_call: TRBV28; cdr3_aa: ASSSTGVGGYT
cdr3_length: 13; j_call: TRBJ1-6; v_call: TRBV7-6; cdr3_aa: ASRFRVNDNSPLH
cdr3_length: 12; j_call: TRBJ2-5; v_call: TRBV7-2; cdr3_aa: ASSPQTHQETQY
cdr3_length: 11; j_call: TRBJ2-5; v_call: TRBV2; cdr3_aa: ASSDGTFGTQY
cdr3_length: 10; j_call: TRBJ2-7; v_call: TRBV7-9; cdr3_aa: ASSLVGSEQY
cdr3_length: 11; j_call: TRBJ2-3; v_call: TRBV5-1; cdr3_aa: ASGRGVTDTQY